The clone carrying this T cell receptor beta chain has a handful of counts. Its antigen is still unknown. The data stem from a study of CD8 T cells in ankylosing spondylitis. Broader study findings: Disease-associated clones were reportedly significantly overrepresented in matched ankylosing spondylitis synovial fluid. Reports of some motif variants in reactive arthritis synovial fluid and blood predate this one. Disease-linked clones had a CD8+ phenotype and relatively low frequency in peripheral blood.

The J segment lost 4 bases and the V segment lost 3 bases, leaving 7 bases of the junction unmatched. The CDR3 runs to 15 residues. Germline V gene data show CDR1 as WSHSY and CDR2 as SAAADI. TCRdb called the 5' RACE reads again in MiXCR, with one record for every CDR3 protein. The table has 200,000 to 300,000 distinct CDR3 sequences, approximately 30% seen once. Sequences were obtained from blood, either unsorted or a sorted T cell fraction (not recorded which). This chain links TRBV10-2 with TRBJ2-7; TRBD2 matches at 9 bases. This TCR came from a male donor with ankylosing spondylitis or in good health (not recorded which). CDR3 sequence reads: CASSDPKRGAYEQYF. Written as DNA, the CDR3 is TGCGCCAGCAGTGATCCAAAGCGGGGGGCATACGAGCAGTACTTC.